This is a list of T cell receptor beta chains from one sample in a study of cytomegalovirus exposure and HLA in healthy donors. TCRdb's table, derived via immunoSEQ multiplex PCR, lists solely in-frame clones and lacks some. The data contain 180,000 or so clones, roughly 80% of them singletons. Sample: PBMCs. Receptors originate from a female donor in good health and CMV-seronegative. The CDR3 runs from the conserved cysteine through the conserved F or W. Size is omitted from some rows. Given values are once, few, many or a class for expanded clones.

len | j_gene | abundance | v_gene | CDR3aa
14 | TRBJ2-5 | . | TRBV19 | CASSIAGTAETQYF
13 | TRBJ2-2 | . | TRBV6-4 | CASSREHTGELFF
13 | TRBJ2-1 | . | TRBV7-2 | CASSTRDRDGGFF
15 | TRBJ1-4 | . | TRBV19 | CASSIRRGGNEKLFF
12 | TRBJ1-1 | few | TRBV18 | CASSQTDTEAFF
15 | TRBJ2-2 | . | TRBV4-1 | CASSQDPGVTGELFF
12 | TRBJ2-7 | . | TRBV6-6 | CASSPGNDEQYF
15 | TRBJ1-6 | . | TRBV19 | CASSTGTGGNSPLHF
15 | TRBJ1-5 | . | TRBV7-8 | CASSLAGGAGQPQHF
15 | TRBJ1-1 | . | TRBV19 | CASSPLAGRSAEAFF
15 | TRBJ2-4 | . | TRBV5-6 | CASSSLAVAKNIQYF